This T cell receptor beta chain stems from a study of TIL therapy for anti-PD-1-resistant metastatic lung cancer. Across the whole study: Progressing patients received lymphodepletion, expanded TIL infusion and IL-2. Median tumor PD-L1 proportion score was approximately 6.3%. Half of patients were current or former smokers. Tumors carried a median about 1.5 non-synonymous mutations per megabase.

J was trimmed by 2 bases and V by 6 bases; bases with no gene match: 9. The germline gives CDR1 SEHNR, CDR2 FQNEAQ (reference sequence). The CDR3 totals 17 residues. The sample's time point: pre-treatment sample, taken before nivolumab and TIL therapy. Sequencing used immunoSEQ v3. Some clones are missing from TCRdb's copy, which holds only in-frame ones; the method was immunoSEQ multiplex PCR. The table shows some 16,000 clones, with approximately 69% occurring only once. This clonotype was sampled from a person aged 30 to 80 with non-small cell lung cancer. This chain links TRBV7-9 with TRBJ2-2; TRBD1 aligns across 10 bases. Material: blood, obtained at baseline. CDR3 amino acids: CASSSTDRGLNTGELFF. The CDR3 region has the DNA TGTGCCAGCAGTTCAACCGACAGGGGGCTTAACACCGGGGAGCTGTTTTTT.